The entry below describes one TCR beta chain. Cohorts were determined from participant-reported clinical history. This specimen comes from a study of blood T cell repertoires in COVID-19. Study context: The study drew acute and convalescent COVID-19 samples from the United States, Italy and Spain. From T cells, B-cell-depleted T cells, or PBMCs came the material, which was cDNA or gDNA.

How the authors handled the data: Estimated nucleated cell counts came from reference gene primer amplification. Clones were sequenced by immunoSEQ multiplex PCR, and TCRdb holds only the in-frame ones, with some missing. The V and J calls and clone size are taken from that table; D and trimming were inferred from the DNA. The sample includes about 240,000 clones, 86% seen only once; the top ten take roughly 3.5%. This CDR3 comprises 15 residues. Germline CDR1 SGDLS, CDR2 YYNGEE. With V trimmed by 0 bases and J by 2 bases, 3 bases remained unmatched. The rearrangement joins TRBV9 to TRBJ2-7; 9 bases agree with TRBD2. Sequenced sample: PBMCs or T cells enriched from blood (not recorded which). The receptor was derived from a woman in her thirties or forties with acute COVID-19. The CDR3 nucleotides read TGTGCCAGCAGCGTAGATGCGGGAGGGCCCTACGAGCAGTACTTC. This gives the protein CASSVDAGGPYEQYF.